This TCR beta chain was sequenced in a study of shared clonotypes between healthy human individuals. Study outcomes and limitations: Blood alone was sampled, and tissue repertoires likely differ.

A word on this clone: What it binds is unknown.

This CDR3 contains 13 residues. Germline loops: CDR1 SGHRS, CDR2 YFSETQ. Trimming shortened V by 4 bases and J by 0 bases, and 6 bases separated the two germline ends. Assay used: immunoSEQ multiplex PCR; TCRdb lists only in-frame clones, some missing. The sample yields about 980,000 clones, 76% seen once. The chain employs TRBV5-1 and TRBJ2-3; no clear D gene. The sequence was collected from a man between 18 and 29 years old in good health. Material for sequencing was memory CD4+ T cells sorted from blood. Described subset: CD45RA-negative fraction. CDR3: CASSTTSTDTQYF. The CDR3 region has the DNA TGCGCCAGCAGCACTACTAGCACAGATACGCAGTATTTT.